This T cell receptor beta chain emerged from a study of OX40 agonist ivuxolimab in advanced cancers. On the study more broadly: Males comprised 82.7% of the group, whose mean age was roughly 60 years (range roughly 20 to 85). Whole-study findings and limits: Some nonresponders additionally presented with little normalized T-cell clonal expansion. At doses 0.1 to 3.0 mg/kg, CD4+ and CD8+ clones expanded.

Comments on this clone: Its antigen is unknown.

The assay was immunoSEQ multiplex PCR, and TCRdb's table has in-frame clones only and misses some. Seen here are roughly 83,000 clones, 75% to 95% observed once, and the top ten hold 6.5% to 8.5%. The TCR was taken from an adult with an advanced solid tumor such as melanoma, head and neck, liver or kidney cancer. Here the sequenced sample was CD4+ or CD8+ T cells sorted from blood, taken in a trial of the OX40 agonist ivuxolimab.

CDR3 in amino acids: CASSQGRDSNQPQHF. Written as DNA, the CDR3 is TGCGCCAGCAGCCAAGGGCGAGATAGCAATCAGCCCCAGCATTTT. The J gene is TRBJ1-5, the V gene TRBV4-3; D not certain. Germline-derived CDR1 and CDR2 are LGHNA and YSLEER. Trimming left V 1 base short and J 0 bases short, with 7 bases between. CDR3 length: 15 residues.